Listed below are T cell receptor beta chains from one sample, sequenced in a study of cytomegalovirus exposure and HLA in healthy donors. The method was immunoSEQ multiplex PCR; TCRdb's version includes in-frame clones alone and lacks a portion of them. The repertoire holds under 200,000 clones, around 80% seen once, with less than 5% in the top ten. Source material: PBMCs. These receptors were collected from a male donor in good health and CMV-seronegative. CDR3s include the opening cysteine and the closing phenylalanine or tryptophan. The size of a clone is reported for some rows only, either as once, few or many, or as a class for expanded clones.

V gene: TRBV11-1; CDR3 length: 13; clone size: once; CDR3 protein: CASSSQGTGELFF
V gene: TRBV7-9; CDR3 length: 15; clone size: .; CDR3 protein: CASSWGQGHNQPQHF
V gene: TRBV7-2; CDR3 length: 14; clone size: .; CDR3 protein: CASSGQGYSYEQYF
V gene: TRBV4-1; CDR3 length: 18; clone size: .; CDR3 protein: CASSSKGLGLGNTGELFF
V gene: TRBV5-4; CDR3 length: 17; clone size: .; CDR3 protein: CASSWGGGSSYNSPLHF
V gene: TRBV6-5; CDR3 length: 13; clone size: .; CDR3 protein: CASREDRVREQYF
V gene: TRBV29-1; CDR3 length: 12; clone size: .; CDR3 protein: CSAQTGSYEQYF
V gene: TRBV4-1; CDR3 length: 14; clone size: .; CDR3 protein: CASSPLRDSYGYTF
V gene: TRBV19; CDR3 length: 13; clone size: .; CDR3 protein: CASSTLAGGEQFF
V gene: TRBV6-5; CDR3 length: 15; clone size: .; CDR3 protein: CASSYEGGPGGELFF
V gene: TRBV11-2; CDR3 length: 14; clone size: .; CDR3 protein: CASSFRRGTDTQYF
V gene: TRBV5-1; CDR3 length: 19; clone size: .; CDR3 protein: CASQPRPKEGAQEPYEQYF
V gene: TRBV18; CDR3 length: 16; clone size: .; CDR3 protein: CASSPGQGGGNQPQHF
V gene: TRBV28; CDR3 length: 16; clone size: .; CDR3 protein: CASSITGTGIPEKLFF
V gene: TRBV4-1; CDR3 length: 16; clone size: few; CDR3 protein: CASSQGGGPSTDTQYF
V gene: TRBV6-5; CDR3 length: 14; clone size: few; CDR3 protein: CASRAGARNTEAFF
V gene: TRBV4-1; CDR3 length: 18; clone size: .; CDR3 protein: CASSSTHLLAGGPDTQYF
V gene: TRBV7-6; CDR3 length: 15; clone size: .; CDR3 protein: CASSLAGGSYTEAFF
V gene: TRBV21-1; CDR3 length: 16; clone size: .; CDR3 protein: CASSKVVAGGREPQHF
V gene: TRBV28; CDR3 length: 14; clone size: .; CDR3 protein: CASSLGQGNTEAFF
V gene: TRBV4-3; CDR3 length: 17; clone size: .; CDR3 protein: CASSQDVRTANTGELFF
V gene: TRBV27; CDR3 length: 15; clone size: .; CDR3 protein: CASSQDSTSTDTQYF
V gene: TRBV7-6; CDR3 length: 13; clone size: .; CDR3 protein: CASSRQGYYEQYF
V gene: TRBV5-1; CDR3 length: 14; clone size: .; CDR3 protein: CASSLNVGAYEQYF
V gene: TRBV6-1; CDR3 length: 16; clone size: .; CDR3 protein: CASSEFSGSARYGYTF
V gene: TRBV10-3; CDR3 length: 13; clone size: .; CDR3 protein: CAISLAAYNEQFF
V gene: TRBV18; CDR3 length: 13; clone size: .; CDR3 protein: CASSPTGDAEAFF
V gene: TRBV7-3; CDR3 length: 13; clone size: .; CDR3 protein: CASSSRPTSPWFF
V gene: TRBV5-1; CDR3 length: 11; clone size: .; CDR3 protein: CASSHSGEQFF
V gene: TRBV4-1; CDR3 length: 14; clone size: once; CDR3 protein: CASSYRRGSTEAFF
V gene: TRBV7-9; CDR3 length: 15; clone size: few; CDR3 protein: CASSFLEQFNTEAFF
V gene: TRBV21-1; CDR3 length: 12; clone size: few; CDR3 protein: CASSSYFDEAFF
V gene: TRBV29-1; CDR3 length: 14; clone size: .; CDR3 protein: CSVARSGGFYEQYF
V gene: TRBV13; CDR3 length: 12; clone size: .; CDR3 protein: CASSLSRAGYTF
V gene: TRBV7-9; CDR3 length: 14; clone size: few; CDR3 protein: CASSLASVNYGYTF
V gene: TRBV7-9; CDR3 length: 12; clone size: .; CDR3 protein: CSSGRRGDEQYF
V gene: TRBV30; CDR3 length: 14; clone size: .; CDR3 protein: CASQTPSGSDTQYF
V gene: TRBV7-9; CDR3 length: 15; clone size: .; CDR3 protein: CASSSGTGEIRGYTF
V gene: TRBV19; CDR3 length: 13; clone size: .; CDR3 protein: CASSITGWGTQYF
V gene: TRBV18; CDR3 length: 14; clone size: .; CDR3 protein: CASSPRGGYDIQYF
V gene: TRBV5-1; CDR3 length: 14; clone size: .; CDR3 protein: CASSLEGGNQPQHF
V gene: TRBV7-7; CDR3 length: 15; clone size: .; CDR3 protein: CASSLRTIPPGELFF
V gene: TRBV5-4; CDR3 length: 16; clone size: .; CDR3 protein: CASSLGTGTSQETQYF
V gene: TRBV19; CDR3 length: 14; clone size: .; CDR3 protein: CASSKAWQGYGYTF
V gene: TRBV4-3; CDR3 length: 17; clone size: .; CDR3 protein: CASSQDRWTSRADTQYF
V gene: TRBV7-7; CDR3 length: 13; clone size: .; CDR3 protein: CASSLRLQETQYF